The source of this T cell receptor beta chain is a study of cytomegalovirus exposure and HLA in healthy donors. With 60 Vbeta and 13 Jbeta primers, the PCR was carried out. Measured with immunoSEQ multiplex PCR; TCRdb has only the in-frame clones, and not every one. The sample yields some 190,000 clones, around three quarters seen once. The CDR3 length is 17 residues. Germline V gene data show CDR1 as SGHVS and CDR2 as FQNEAQ. Unmatched junction bases numbered 12, after V lost 2 bases and J lost 4 bases. Study-wide results and limits: Some public TCRs appeared in many individuals, while most sequences were rare.

Though nominally healthy at sampling, donors likely had unrecorded immune exposures. Comments on this clone: Antigen: not known.

This chain uses TRBV7-8 with TRBJ1-1; 8 bases align to TRBD1. The receptor was derived from a woman between 18 and 29 years old in good health and CMV-seronegative. Sample: PBMCs. CDR3: CASSLIVQAGGGTEAFF. CDR3 in DNA: TGTGCCAGCAGCTTAATAGTTCAGGCAGGGGGCGGCACTGAAGCTTTCTTT. Full variable domain (outside the CDR3, taken from reference TRBV7-8 and TRBJ1-1): GAGVSQSPRYKVAKRGQDVALRCDPISGHVSLFWYQQALGQGPEFLTYFQNEAQLDKSGLPSDRFFAERPEGSVSTLKIQRTQQEDSAVYLCASSLIVQAGGGTEAFFGQGTRLTVV.